Below, 7 T cell receptor beta chains from the same sample are listed, as sequenced in a study of T cells in Graves' hyperthyroidism and ophthalmopathy. RNA transcripts gave rise to amplified TCR beta CDR3 regions. A set of HTBI primers served as the primers for a first-round RT-PCR of the TCR CDR3. MiXCR was run by TCRdb on the multiplex PCR reads, yielding one entry per CDR3 protein. In the table there are roughly 740,000 distinct CDR3 sequences, about 17% of which are singletons. The source material was blood. The receptor set was obtained from a man aged 18 to 30 with Graves' hyperthyroidism.

This clonotype was recorded many times. J is TRBJ2-1 and V is TRBV6-2 or TRBV6-3; D remains ambiguous. In germline, CDR1 is MNHEY, CDR2 SVGEGT. V lost 6 bases, J lost 6 bases, and 12 bases lay in between. The CDR3 consists of 13 residues. CDR3 loop: CASRRPYGNEQFF. CDR3 DNA: TGTGCCAGCAGACGGCCCTACGGCAATGAGCAGTTCTTC.

The table lists this clonotype with a few counts. The rearrangement links TRBV20-1 to TRBJ1-2; 7 bases are a match to TRBD1. CDR1 is DFQATT and CDR2 is SNEGSKA in the germline V gene (reference sequence). With 2 bases clipped from V and 2 bases from J, the junction kept 5 bases outside the gene matches. CDR3 length: 14 amino acids. CDR3 protein: CSARIGGLNYGYTF. The CDR3 region has the DNA TGCAGTGCTAGAATAGGGGGCCTAAACTATGGCTACACCTTC.

V gene TRBV6-1 combines with J gene TRBJ2-3; a weak D match, TRBD1 (6 bases). V was clipped by 10 bases and J by 6 bases, with 14 bases between them. The CDR3 is made up of 12 amino acids. CDR1 is MNHNS and CDR2 is SASEGT in the germline V gene. The CDR3 DNA is TGTGCCACCGGACAGAGGCCCGATACGCAGTATTTT. Protein sequence: CATGQRPDTQYF.

This clonotype was recorded at least ten times. The rearrangement uses TRBV6-2 or TRBV6-3 and TRBJ2-7; D possibly corresponds to TRBD1 (6 bases). Trimming stripped 6 bases from V and 6 bases from J, with 15 bases between. Germline V gives CDR1 MNHEY, CDR2 SVGEGT. This CDR3 contains 13 residues. The DNA for the CDR3 is TGTGCCAGCAGCTCCGGGACATTGGGCGAGCAGTACTTC. This gives the protein CASSSGTLGEQYF.

The rearrangement uses TRBV27 and TRBJ2-1; no clear D gene. The CDR3 length is 14 residues. V lost 2 bases and J lost 4, with 9 bases in between. Germline V gives CDR1 MNHEY, CDR2 SMNVEV (reference sequence). As DNA, the CDR3 is TGTGCCAGCAGTTTAGAACAGCCATACAATGAGCAGTTCTTC. This codes for CASSLEQPYNEQFF.

The chain employs TRBV5-1 and TRBJ1-1; D remains ambiguous. V was trimmed by 4 bases and J by 2 bases, leaving 15 bases between them. Germline values: CDR1 SGHRS, CDR2 YFSETQ. The CDR3 runs to 15 residues. The CDR3 loop reads CASSPWVRSNTEAFF. In nucleotides, the CDR3 is TGCGCCAGCAGCCCATGGGTACGATCTAACACTGAAGCTTTCTTT.

Many counts were recorded for this clonotype. The chain uses TRBV27 and TRBJ2-3; 14 nucleotides agree with TRBD2. Germline-derived CDR1 and CDR2 are MNHEY and SMNVEV (reference sequence). The J segment lost 4 bases and the V segment lost 6 bases, leaving 6 bases of the junction unmatched. The CDR3 is 16 amino acids. CDR3 DNA sequence: TGTGCCAGCAGCCCCAGGACTAGCGGGAGGCCAGATACGCAGTATTTT. Translated, it gives CASSPRTSGRPDTQYF.